This T cell receptor beta chain was sequenced for a study of human T cells and chemical hapten exposure. Trimming cost V 3 bases and J 10 bases, with 13 bases left between them. This CDR3 has 14 amino acids. Specified time point: pre-sensitization, week 0. Sample treatment: therapeutic diphenylcyclopropenone sensitization with weekly scalp DPC. Of note for this clonotype: Its antigen remains unidentified.

TCRdb independently ran MiXCR on the RACE reads; one entry per CDR3 protein. The sample includes roughly 380,000 distinct CDR3 sequences, 5% to 6.5% of them seen just once. Study observations and caveats: It was expanded TCRs that formed significantly more large CDR3 similarity clusters than controls did.

The V gene is TRBV12-3 or TRBV12-4, the J gene TRBJ1-6, with unresolved D. This sequence was found in a woman aged 45 to 65 with alopecia areata. Some clones in this sample may be carry-over from other donors' samples. The sample consisted of whole blood, taken in connection with sensitization to the hapten diphenylcyclopropenone (DPC). CDR3 residues: CASSLAGWNSPLHF. The DNA of the CDR3 is TGTGCCAGCAGTTTGGCCGGTTGGAACTCACCCCTCCACTTT.